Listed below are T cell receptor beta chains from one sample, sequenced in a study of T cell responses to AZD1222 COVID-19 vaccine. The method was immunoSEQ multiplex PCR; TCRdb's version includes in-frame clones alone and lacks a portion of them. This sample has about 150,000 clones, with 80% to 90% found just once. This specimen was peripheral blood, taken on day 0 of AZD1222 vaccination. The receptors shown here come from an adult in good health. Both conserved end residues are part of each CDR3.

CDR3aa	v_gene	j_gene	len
CASSPPSGAGNTIYF	TRBV18	TRBJ1-3	15
CASSAGVDTEAFF	TRBV11-3	TRBJ1-1	13
CASSVASTDTQYF	TRBV9	TRBJ2-3	13
CASSLGDRSLEQYF	TRBV5-1	TRBJ2-7	14
CASGLGTGNTEAFF	TRBV6-5	TRBJ1-1	14
CASCSSGTDTQYF	TRBV5-1	TRBJ2-3	13
CASSNDRGGLTNEKLFF	TRBV28	TRBJ1-4	17
CASSQEAATDTQYF	TRBV18	TRBJ2-3	14
CASTKGEVDTQYF	TRBV19	TRBJ2-3	13
CSVLGTSGGADRGELFF	TRBV29-1	TRBJ2-2	17
CASRPSWGEAFF	TRBV6-5	TRBJ1-1	12
CASSERSDTQYF	TRBV2	TRBJ2-3	12
CASSLFPSAETQYF	TRBV27	TRBJ2-5	14
CAVKLGGTYEQYF	TRBV10-3	TRBJ2-7	13
CASSYRLLYEQYF	TRBV6-5	TRBJ2-7	13
CASTGGLEAFF	TRBV27	TRBJ1-1	11
CASNIKTGGRQETQYF	TRBV5-6	TRBJ2-5	16
CASSEALAGADTQYF	TRBV6-1	TRBJ2-3	15
CASSLVKEFNEQFF	TRBV5-1	TRBJ2-1	14
CASSLDGVGYTF	TRBV11-2	TRBJ1-2	12
CATSDLQVGENTDTQYF	TRBV24-1	TRBJ2-3	17
CASSPTGYSGNTIYF	TRBV3-1/TRBV3-2	TRBJ1-3	15
CAWRLGSSGYQETQYF	TRBV30	TRBJ2-5	16
CASLPSGQYEKLFF	TRBV18	TRBJ1-4	14
CASSRDRSGLGYTF	TRBV18	TRBJ1-2	14
CASSLGGAKNIQYF	TRBV4-1	TRBJ2-4	14
CATNLQGREQKLFF	TRBV6-5	TRBJ1-4	14
CAISESGTYEQYF	TRBV10-3	TRBJ2-7	13
CASSEVGNNQPQHF	TRBV6-1	TRBJ1-5	14
CASSPGTSGVQPQHF	TRBV5-1	TRBJ1-5	15
CASRLAGATGEQYF	TRBV6-5	TRBJ2-7	14
CASSLDSKNIQYF	TRBV11-2	TRBJ2-4	13
CASSFGLAGSGYEQYF	TRBV11-2	TRBJ2-7	16
CASSQSPQRTSSTDTQYF	TRBV4-1	TRBJ2-3	18
CASSELANYGYTF	TRBV2	TRBJ1-2	13
CASSLEGRGRYGYTF	TRBV11-2	TRBJ1-2	15
CASSRQQLGGYTF	TRBV12-3/TRBV12-4	TRBJ1-2	13
CASSLVTGDTEAFF	TRBV5-1	TRBJ1-1	14
CASSLTPSGSKNIQYF	TRBV3-1/TRBV3-2	TRBJ2-4	16
CASSSRLVADTQYF	TRBV6-2/TRBV6-3	TRBJ2-3	14
CASGTGVYTNEKLFF	TRBV9	TRBJ1-4	15